A selection of T cell receptor beta chains follows, all from one sample in a study of T cells in Graves' hyperthyroidism and ophthalmopathy. TCRdb ran MiXCR on the multiplex PCR reads and lists one entry per CDR3 protein. The sample holds about 770,000 distinct CDR3 sequences, 15% to 20% seen once. Sequencing was done on a sample of blood. Receptors were obtained from a woman aged 45-65 years with Graves' hyperthyroidism that later progressed to Graves' ophthalmopathy. The CDR3 runs from the conserved cysteine through the conserved F or W. The D gene is left open where the match is weak. Clone size appears in some rows only: once, few, many, or a class for an expanded clone.

TRBD1 | TRBJ2-6 | NA | TRBV19 | CASSMGDRISGANVLTF | TGTGCCAGTAGTATGGGGGACAGGATCTCTGGGGCCAACGTCCTGACTTTC
TRBD1 | TRBJ2-1 | NA | TRBV18 | CASSPRTGDSSYNEQFF | TGTGCCAGCTCACCGAGGACAGGGGATAGCTCCTACAATGAGCAGTTCTTC
NA | TRBJ1-5 | many | TRBV6-1 | CASKDGAVNQPQHF | TGTGCCAGCAAAGATGGGGCGGTCAATCAGCCCCAGCATTTT
TRBD2 | TRBJ2-3 | NA | TRBV27 | CASSLSLAGTQYF | TGTGCCAGCAGTCTGAGCCTAGCGGGTACGCAGTATTTT
TRBD1 | TRBJ1-1 | many | TRBV5-1 | CASSLGTGGLFMNTEAFF | TGCGCCAGCAGCTTGGGGACAGGGGGCCTTTTTATGAACACTGAAGCTTTCTTT
TRBD1 | TRBJ1-1 | many | TRBV29-1 | CSVGDRFGTEAFF | TGCAGCGTTGGGGACAGGTTTGGAACTGAAGCTTTCTTT
TRBD1 | TRBJ2-7 | NA | TRBV19 | CASGGTGADEQYF | TGTGCCAGTGGGGGGACAGGGGCGGACGAGCAGTACTTC
TRBD2 | TRBJ2-3 | many | TRBV15 | CATSGGGASDTQYF | TGTGCCACCAGTGGCGGGGGGGCTTCAGATACGCAGTATTTT
TRBD2 | TRBJ2-1 | NA | TRBV20-1 | CSAREGLAGGSYNEQFF | TGCAGTGCTAGAGAGGGACTAGCGGGGGGGTCTTACAATGAGCAGTTCTTC
NA | TRBJ2-2 | once | TRBV5-1 | CASSLTAGDTGELFF | TGCGCCAGCAGCTTGACGGCAGGGGACACCGGGGAGCTGTTTTTT
TRBD1 | TRBJ1-2 | many | TRBV4-1 | CASSQGQGAGYGYTF | TGCGCCAGCAGCCAAGGACAGGGGGCCGGCTATGGCTACACCTTC
TRBD1 | TRBJ2-7 | many | TRBV2 | CASSLPTTGANTYEQYF | TGTGCCAGCAGTCTGCCCACGACAGGGGCCAATACCTACGAGCAGTACTTC
NA | TRBJ1-5 | few | TRBV12-3/TRBV12-4 | CASSRPDSSQPQHF | TGTGCCAGCAGCCGGCCCGACAGTTCTCAGCCCCAGCATTTT
TRBD1 | TRBJ1-1 | NA | TRBV6-1 | CASKDRGGHESFF | TGTGCCAGCAAGGACAGGGGCGGCCATGAGTCTTTCTTT
TRBD2 | TRBJ2-3 | NA | TRBV6-6 | CASSYSGRADTQYF | TGTGCCAGCAGTTACTCTGGGAGGGCAGATACGCAGTATTTT
TRBD1 | TRBJ1-2 | many | TRBV5-1 | CATAGGVSDYGYTF | TGCGCCACAGCAGGGGGAGTCTCAGACTATGGCTACACCTTC
NA | TRBJ2-5 | many | TRBV20-1 | CSARSGETQYF | TGCAGTGCTAGGTCCGGGGAGACCCAGTACTTC
TRBD1 | TRBJ2-5 | few | TRBV5-1 | CASSTGTEETQYF | TGCGCCAGCAGCACCGGGACAGAAGAGACCCAGTACTTC
NA | TRBJ2-1 | NA | TRBV27 | CASSLWSGPYNEQFF | TGTGCCAGCAGTTTATGGTCGGGACCCTACAATGAGCAGTTCTTC
NA | TRBJ1-1 | NA | TRBV6-5 | CASSYRGARTPITEAFF | TGTGCCAGCAGTTACCGGGGCGCGAGGACGCCCATTACTGAAGCTTTCTTT
NA | TRBJ1-1 | many | TRBV12-3/TRBV12-4 | CASRGGVEAFF | TGTGCCAGCAGGGGGGGGGTTGAGGCTTTCTTT
NA | TRBJ1-1 | many | TRBV9 | CASSSWTAMNTEAFF | TGTGCCAGCAGCTCCTGGACGGCAATGAACACTGAAGCTTTCTTT
NA | TRBJ1-2 | many | TRBV12-3/TRBV12-4 | CASSLNGFGYGYTF | TGTGCCAGCAGTTTAAACGGGTTCGGCTATGGCTACACCTTC
NA | TRBJ2-7 | many | TRBV11-2 | CASSLVSNYYEQYF | TGTGCCAGCAGCTTGGTCTCGAATTACTACGAGCAGTACTTC
TRBD1 | TRBJ1-5 | many | TRBV2 | CASTPGQGGINQPQHF | TGTGCCAGCACCCCAGGACAGGGTGGAATAAATCAGCCCCAGCATTTT
NA | TRBJ1-5 | NA | TRBV7-2 | CASSWTVNNQPQHF | TGTGCCAGCAGCTGGACGGTGAACAATCAGCCCCAGCATTTT
NA | TRBJ2-7 | many | TRBV11-2 | CASTPLLGPYYEQYF | TGTGCCAGCACACCACTTCTGGGGCCCTACTACGAGCAGTACTTC
NA | TRBJ2-1 | many | TRBV5-1 | CASSLTSSSYNEQFF | TGCGCCAGCAGCCTCACAAGTAGCTCCTACAATGAGCAGTTCTTC
NA | TRBJ1-1 | many | TRBV7-9 | CASSLDRMNTEAFF | TGTGCCAGCAGCCTCGACAGGATGAACACTGAAGCTTTCTTT